One and the same sample provided the 5 T cell receptor beta chains below, sequenced in a study of shared clonotypes between healthy human individuals. Generated by immunoSEQ multiplex PCR, the TCRdb table keeps only in-frame clones and is missing some. The data show around 690,000 clones, with 80% to 95% seen just once and about 33% held by the top ten. Sequencing was done on a sample of memory CD8+ T cells from PBMCs. The subset is: CD45RO+ cells pooled with CCR7-negative TemRA cells. The receptors shown here come from a man between 18 and 35 years old in good health. Some clones in this sample may be carry-over from other donors' samples.

V usage is TRBV7-9 and J usage is TRBJ2-5; the D gene is possibly TRBD1 (6 bases). The CDR3 runs to 14 residues. Germline CDR1 is SEHNR and CDR2 is FQNEAQ (reference sequence). V lost 4 bases to trimming and J lost 5 bases, with 14 bases between them. CDR3 coding DNA: TGTGCCAGCAGCTCCCAGGGGCGTAAGGAGACCCAGTACTTC. Protein product: CASSSQGRKETQYF.

The table lists this clone with a few counts. This chain joins TRBV20-1 and TRBJ1-2; D gene unclear. Germline V gene sequence: CDR1 DFQATT, CDR2 SNEGSKA (reference sequence). This CDR3 region has 11 residues. Deletions cut 4 bases from V and 0 bases from J, with 3 bases between. In nucleotides, the CDR3 is TGCAGTGCTAACGCTAACTATGGCTACACCTTC. Encoded protein: CSANANYGYTF.

V usage is TRBV27 and J usage is TRBJ2-7, with 8 nucleotides matching TRBD2. Germline V gene sequence: CDR1 MNHEY, CDR2 SMNVEV (reference sequence). V lost 4 bases to trimming and J lost 6 bases; unmatched junction nucleotides: 5. The CDR3 is 13 residues long. The CDR3 DNA sequence: TGTGCCAGCAGTTCAGGACTAGCCTCCGAGCAGTACTTC. This sequence encodes CASSSGLASEQYF.

CDR3 nucleotide sequence: TGTGCCAGCAGTGACAGGGAGCGGGGCTACGAGCAGTACTTC. Its translation: CASSDRERGYEQYF. The V call is TRBV28, the J call TRBJ2-7, with D perhaps TRBD1 or TRBD2 (7 bases each). V was clipped by 5 bases and J by 3 bases, with 14 bases between them. There are 14 residues in the CDR3. Germline V lookup: CDR1 MDHEN, CDR2 SYDVKM.

V is TRBV11-3 and J is TRBJ2-1; 12 positions agree with TRBD2. V lost 2 bases, J lost 5 bases, and 4 bases stayed unmatched. The CDR3 is 16 residues long. Germline V lookup: CDR1 SGHNT, CDR2 YENEEA. CDR3 DNA sequence: TGTGCCAGCAGCTTAAAGGCTAGCGGGAGGGACAATGAGCAGTTCTTC. This sequence encodes CASSLKASGRDNEQFF.